The clone carrying this TCR beta chain was recorded many times. Antigen unknown. This sample stems from a study of breast tumors, draining lymph nodes, adjacent tissues. Study-level results: The data were judged consistent with most tumor T cells coming from lymph node and expanding in tumor.

Axillary draining lymph nodes of breast cancer patients supplied the node samples. V lost 8 bases and J lost 1, with 12 bases in between. This CDR3 comprises 13 residues. CDR1 and CDR2 from the germline V gene are KGHSH and LQKENI. One entry per CDR3 protein, called by TCRdb with MiXCR from the multiplex PCR reads. The table shows approximately 280,000 distinct CDR3 sequences, with about 33% occurring only once. The rearrangement uses TRBV18 and TRBJ2-7; maybe TRBD1 (6 bases). The receptor was isolated from a female donor with breast cancer. Some clones in this sample may be carry-over from other donors' samples. Sequencing used axillary lymph node tissue. The CDR3 region has the DNA TGTGCCAGCGCCTTGCAGGGGTCCTACGAGCAGTACTTC. As protein: CASALQGSYEQYF. The full variable domain, in which reference TRBV18 and TRBJ2-7 provide the parts outside the CDR3, is NAGVMQNPRHLVRRRGQEARLRCSPMKGHSHVYWYRQLPEEGLKFMVYLQKENIIDESGMPKERFSAEFPKEGPSILRIQQVVRGDSAAYFCASALQGSYEQYFGPGTRLTVT.